This passage covers 20 T cell receptor beta chains from one sample sequenced in a study of early T cells in non-severe SARS-CoV-2 infection. TCRdb processed the 5' RACE reads anew with MiXCR; each CDR3 protein has one entry. The table shows 25,000 to 35,000 distinct CDR3 sequences, with around 4.2% occurring only once. The source material was whole blood. The receptor source for this set is an adult who was a healthcare worker with PCR-confirmed SARS-CoV-2 infection or an uninfected control (not recorded which).

This clonotype showed up many times. V gene TRBV5-1 combines with J gene TRBJ2-1; possible D gene TRBD1, 5 bases. This CDR3 spans 16 amino acids. Trimming shortened V by 2 bases and J by 0 bases, and 12 bases separated the two germline ends. In germline, CDR1 is SGHRS, CDR2 YFSETQ. The CDR3 DNA reads TGCGCCAGCAGCTTTGGCCAGGGTAGCTCCTACAATGAGCAGTTCTTC. This sequence encodes CASSFGQGSSYNEQFF.

This clonotype was detected many times. The chain recombines TRBV6-6 with TRBJ2-2; unclear D gene. V gave up 5 bases and J gave up 6 bases, with 10 bases separating them. From germline, CDR1 is MNHNY and CDR2 SVGAGI (reference sequence). This CDR3 has 13 residues. The CDR3 region has the DNA TGTGCCAGCAGTGATACCCGGTCCGGGGAGCTGTTTTTT. Translated, it gives CASSDTRSGELFF.

This clonotype was seen repeatedly, ten times or more. V and J are TRBV7-2 and TRBJ1-5; weak D call: TRBD1 (5 bases). Germline CDR1 is SGHTA and CDR2 is FQGNSA. This CDR3 has 16 amino acids. V was pared by 3 bases and J by 2 bases, with 14 bases between. This CDR3 is CASSLGPRGGNQPQHF. CDR3 sequence (DNA): TGTGCCAGCAGCTTGGGACCCCGGGGTGGCAATCAGCCCCAGCATTTT. The entire variable domain, with the rest obtained from reference TRBV7-2 and TRBJ1-5, is as follows: GAGVSQSPSNKVTEKGKDVELRCDPISGHTALYWYRQSLGQGLEFLIYFQGNSAPDKSGLPSDRFSAERTGGSVSTLTIQRTQQEDSAVYLCASSLGPRGGNQPQHFGDGTRLSIL.

This clonotype was detected a few times. This chain joins TRBV7-6 and TRBJ2-7; 8 bases agree with TRBD1. Germline V gives CDR1 SGHVS, CDR2 FNYEAQ. The CDR3 is 17 amino acids. V shed 5 bases, J shed 5 bases, and the junction held 17 bases outside the gene matches. As DNA, the CDR3 is TGTGCCAGCAGCACCGGGGACCTTAAGGGACAGGAGAACGAGCAGTACTTC. It codes for CASSTGDLKGQENEQYF.

This clonotype was observed many times. This chain uses TRBV5-1 with TRBJ1-1; no definite D call. The CDR3 covers 13 residues. V shed 6 bases and J shed 5 bases, with 14 bases lying between them. From germline, CDR1 is SGHRS and CDR2 YFSETQ. CDR3 DNA sequence: TGCGCCAGCACGGACTTCGTAGGGACTGAAGCTTTCTTT. This translates into CASTDFVGTEAFF.

Ten or more counts support this clonotype. The V call is TRBV27, the J call TRBJ2-3; D unclear. The CDR3 runs 11 residues. V lost 6 bases, J lost 2 bases, and 3 bases lay in between. The germline gives CDR1 MNHEY, CDR2 SMNVEV (reference sequence). Here the CDR3 reads CASRTTDTQYF. DNA for the CDR3: TGTGCCAGCAGGACCACAGATACGCAGTATTTT.

This clonotype was counted only a few times. The chain uses TRBV7-6 and TRBJ2-7; possibly TRBD1 or TRBD2 for D (5 bases each). Germline values: CDR1 SGHVS, CDR2 FNYEAQ. This CDR3 has 14 residues. Trimming took 5 bases from V and 6 from J, leaving 17 bases between them. The CDR3: CASSLGPGSFEQYF. The CDR3 DNA reads TGTGCCAGCAGCCTGGGACCTGGGTCTTTCGAGCAGTACTTC.

This clonotype was seen only a few times. This rearrangement joins TRBV6-1 to TRBJ2-5; 11 positions match TRBD2. The CDR3 spans 14 residues. CDR1 and CDR2 from the germline V gene are MNHNS and SASEGT. V trimming: 6 bases; J trimming: 5 bases; junction bases outside the gene matches: 5. CDR3 loop: CASRNLAGGETQYF. CDR3 in DNA: TGTGCCAGCAGAAACTTAGCGGGAGGGGAGACCCAGTACTTC.

This clonotype came up a few times. The rearrangement joins TRBV24-1 to TRBJ2-1, with TRBD1 matching 12 bases. From germline, CDR1 is KGHDR and CDR2 SFDVKD. V lost 3 bases to trimming and J lost 6 bases; unmatched junction nucleotides: 8. This CDR3 comprises 17 residues. The CDR3 sequence: CATSDPGTGGNINEQFF. CDR3 in DNA: TGTGCCACCAGTGATCCCGGGACAGGGGGCAATATCAATGAGCAGTTCTTC.

This clonotype was counted ten times or more. The chain is built from TRBV7-8 and TRBJ1-2, with D maybe TRBD1 (6 bases). Germline V CDR1 and CDR2: SGHVS, FQNEAQ. V lost 3 bases and J lost 6, with 11 bases in between. This CDR3 spans 13 amino acids. CDR3 nucleotides: TGTGCCAGCAGCTTCCACAGGGCCCATGGCTACACCTTC. It translates to CASSFHRAHGYTF.

J is TRBJ2-1 and V is TRBV7-2; D possibly corresponds to TRBD1 (5 bases). CDR3 size: 14 residues. Germline CDR1 is SGHTA and CDR2 is FQGNSA. V was cut by 7 bases and J by 5 bases, with 15 bases left in between. This CDR3 reads CASTPAGLHNEQFF. The CDR3 nucleotides are TGTGCCAGCACCCCGGCAGGGTTACACAATGAGCAGTTCTTC.

The chain uses TRBV29-1 and TRBJ2-7; the D gene is possibly TRBD1 (7 bases). The CDR3 runs 13 residues. V lost 6 bases and J lost 0, with 12 bases in between. Per the germline V gene, CDR1 is SQVTM and CDR2 is ANQGSEA. The CDR3 bases are TGCAGCGTCGCTCAGGGGGGCTCCTACGAGCAGTACTTC. Translated: CSVAQGGSYEQYF.

J is TRBJ2-2 and V is TRBV7-2, with D possibly TRBD1 on 6 matching bases. The CDR3 has 15 residues. Trimming took 4 bases from V and 7 from J, leaving 16 bases between them. Germline assignment: CDR1 SGHTA and CDR2 FQGNSA. CDR3 loop: CASSSRTVSIGELFF. DNA of the CDR3: TGTGCCAGCAGCTCCCGGACAGTAAGCATCGGGGAGCTGTTTTTT.

The rearrangement links TRBV6-5 to TRBJ2-3; a weak D match, TRBD2 (6 bases). The germline V gene encodes CDR1 MNHEY and CDR2 SVGAGI. Trimming pared 5 bases from V and 0 bases from J, leaving 12 bases between. The CDR3 runs to 15 residues. CDR3 loop: CASSPAGSSTDTQYF. CDR3 bases: TGTGCCAGCAGTCCGGCGGGAAGTAGCACAGATACGCAGTATTTT.

This clonotype was counted many times. The chain employs TRBV12-3 or TRBV12-4 and TRBJ2-3; TRBD2 might be the D (6 bases). The CDR3 has 13 amino acids. V lost 3 bases and J lost 4, with 8 bases in between. CDR3 coding DNA: TGTGCCAGCAGTTTCGGGGGTGCAGATACGCAGTATTTT. It encodes CASSFGGADTQYF.

This clonotype was observed at least ten times. This rearrangement joins TRBV11-2 to TRBJ1-3; D not resolved. Trimming shortened V by 3 bases and J by 1 base, and 7 bases separated the two germline ends. Germline V CDR1 and CDR2: SGHAT, FQNNGV. The CDR3 totals 14 residues. The CDR3: CASSLGGSGNTIYF. The CDR3, as DNA: TGTGCCAGCAGCTTGGGTGGTTCTGGAAACACCATATATTTT.

This clonotype has at least ten counts. The chain combines TRBV19 with TRBJ2-3, with 7 bases matching TRBD2. The length of the CDR3 is 14 residues. Germline loops: CDR1 LNHDA, CDR2 SQIVND (reference sequence). V lost 2 bases, J lost 8 bases, and 7 bases stayed unmatched. The CDR3 DNA reads TGTGCCAGTAGTATACTAGCGGCCGTCCCTACGCAGTATTTT. This sequence encodes CASSILAAVPTQYF.

In this sample, this clonotype turned up many times. V usage is TRBV12-3 or TRBV12-4 and J usage is TRBJ1-5, with D unresolved. V was clipped by 7 bases and J by 3 bases, with 19 bases between them. The CDR3 extends over 16 amino acids. CDR3 nucleotide sequence: TGTGCCAGCACCTTACTGGGCGCGGGTAACAATCAGCCCCAGCATTTT. It yields the protein CASTLLGAGNNQPQHF.

The rearrangement links TRBV5-1 to TRBJ2-3; 7 bases are a match to TRBD2. The CDR3 extends over 16 amino acids. Germline V CDR1 and CDR2: SGHRS, YFSETQ. Trimming at V came to 2 bases and at J to 5 bases, leaving 11 bases not matched to a gene. DNA of the CDR3: TGCGCCAGCAGCTTATCGGGTGCGGGAGTCGGAGATACGCAGTATTTT. The encoded protein is CASSLSGAGVGDTQYF.

This clonotype was picked up many times. The rearrangement joins TRBV27 to TRBJ2-6; D perhaps matches TRBD2 (6 bases). V was pared by 6 bases and J by 4 bases, with 13 bases between. In germline, CDR1 is MNHEY, CDR2 SMNVEV (reference sequence). The CDR3 covers 15 residues. CDR3 coding DNA: TGTGCCAGCAGACCATCGGCGGGAGGGGCCAACGTCCTGACTTTC. It is translated as CASRPSAGGANVLTF. Drawing the rest from reference TRBV27 and TRBJ2-6, the complete variable domain is EAQVTQNPRYLITVTGKKLTVTCSQNMNHEYMSWYRQDPGLGLRQIYYSMNVEVTDKGDVPEGYKVSRKEKRNFPLILESPSPNQTSLYFCASRPSAGGANVLTFGAGSRLTVL.